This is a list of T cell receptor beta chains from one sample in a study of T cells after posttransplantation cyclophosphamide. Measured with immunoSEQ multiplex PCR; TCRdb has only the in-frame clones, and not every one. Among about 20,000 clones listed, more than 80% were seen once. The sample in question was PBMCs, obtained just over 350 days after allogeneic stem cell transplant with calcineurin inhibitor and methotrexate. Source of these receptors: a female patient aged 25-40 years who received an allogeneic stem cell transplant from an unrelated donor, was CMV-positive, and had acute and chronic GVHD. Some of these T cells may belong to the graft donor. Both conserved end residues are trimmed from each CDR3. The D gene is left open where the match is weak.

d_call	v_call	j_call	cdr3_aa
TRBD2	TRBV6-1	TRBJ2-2	AITKGGRAAGELF
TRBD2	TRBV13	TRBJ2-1	ASSGRHGTKVYNEQF
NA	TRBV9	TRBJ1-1	ASSNLGQTNTEAF
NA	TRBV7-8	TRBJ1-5	ASSFGDTYQPQH
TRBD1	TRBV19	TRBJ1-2	AFRDRITYGYT
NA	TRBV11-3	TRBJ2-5	ASSLGGGVQETQY
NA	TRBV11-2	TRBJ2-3	ASSVVTRQY
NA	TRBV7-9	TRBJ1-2	ASSLQGIYGYT
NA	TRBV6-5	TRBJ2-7	ASSKTGTYEQY
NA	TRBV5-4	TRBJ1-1	ASSSDMRSEAF
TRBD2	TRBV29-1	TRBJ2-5	SVSGTSGTETQY
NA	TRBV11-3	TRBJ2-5	ASSLAVEETQY
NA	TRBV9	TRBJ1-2	ASSARRGGEGYGYT
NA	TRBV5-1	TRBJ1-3	ASSPRPGTGNTIY
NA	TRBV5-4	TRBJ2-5	ASSLAGPRGETQY
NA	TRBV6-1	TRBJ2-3	ASSVERVADTQY
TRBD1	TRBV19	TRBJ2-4	ASSMLQGENIQY
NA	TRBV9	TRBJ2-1	ASSVSVGRSYNEQF
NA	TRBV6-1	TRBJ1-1	ASSEIVSREAF
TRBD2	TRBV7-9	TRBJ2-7	ASSLSTSGGSYEQY
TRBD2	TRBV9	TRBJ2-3	ASSETGLSGTSTDTQY
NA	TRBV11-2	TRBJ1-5	ASSLTDNQPQH
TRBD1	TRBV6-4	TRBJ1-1	ASRGQGTEAF
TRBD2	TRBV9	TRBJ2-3	ASSPRAGLAGDLGRTDTQY
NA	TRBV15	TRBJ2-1	ATSRFTGDEQF
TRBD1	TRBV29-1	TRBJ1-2	SVVHRGLAGYT
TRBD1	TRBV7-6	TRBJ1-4	ASSSLPTGGTNEKLF
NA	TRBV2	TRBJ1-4	ASSEAPQSGEKLF
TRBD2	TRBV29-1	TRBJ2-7	SVDTGTSGISGEQY
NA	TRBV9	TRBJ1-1	ASSPKGQPRGAF